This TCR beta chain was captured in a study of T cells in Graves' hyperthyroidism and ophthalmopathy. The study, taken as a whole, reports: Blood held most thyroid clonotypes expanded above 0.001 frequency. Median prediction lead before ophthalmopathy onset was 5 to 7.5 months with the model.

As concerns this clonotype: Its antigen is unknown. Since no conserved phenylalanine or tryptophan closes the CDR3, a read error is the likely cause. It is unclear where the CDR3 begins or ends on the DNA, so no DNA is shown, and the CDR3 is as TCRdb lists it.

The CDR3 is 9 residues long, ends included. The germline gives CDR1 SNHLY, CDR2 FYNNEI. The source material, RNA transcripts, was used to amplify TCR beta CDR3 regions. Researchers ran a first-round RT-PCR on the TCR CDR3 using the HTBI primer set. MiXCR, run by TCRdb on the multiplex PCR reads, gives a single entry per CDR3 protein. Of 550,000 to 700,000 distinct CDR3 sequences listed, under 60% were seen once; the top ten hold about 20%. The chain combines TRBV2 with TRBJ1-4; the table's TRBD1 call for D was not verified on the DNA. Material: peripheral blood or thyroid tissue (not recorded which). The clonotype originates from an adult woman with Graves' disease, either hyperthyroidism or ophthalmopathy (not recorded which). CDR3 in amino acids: CASTFRVAY.